The 28 T cell receptor beta chains below were found in one sample sequenced in a study of blood T cell repertoires in COVID-19. Measured with immunoSEQ multiplex PCR; TCRdb has only the in-frame clones, and not every one. Here the sample spans about 38,000 clones, about 74% being singletons. The sequencing input was peripheral blood. The receptors come from a man in his 70s with COVID-19, enrolled during active disease.

This chain connects TRBV4-2 to TRBJ2-2; 7 bases agree with TRBD2. Germline trimming cut 7 bases from V and 4 bases from J; bases unmatched to any gene: 9. The germline V gene encodes CDR1 LGHNA and CDR2 YNFKEQ. The CDR3 has 15 amino acids. The CDR3 sequence: CASTRTRTGTGELFF. For the CDR3, the DNA is TGTGCCAGCACCCGGACTAGAACGGGCACCGGGGAGCTGTTTTTT.

The sample holds a few counts of this clone. The gene calls are TRBV9 and TRBJ2-2, with D possibly being TRBD1 (6 bases). This CDR3 has 14 amino acids. Deletions cut 5 bases from V and 4 bases from J, with 12 bases between. Per the germline V gene, CDR1 is SGDLS and CDR2 is YYNGEE. The CDR3 sequence: CASSLTGPTGELFF. In nucleotides, the CDR3 is TGTGCCAGCAGTCTCACAGGGCCCACCGGGGAGCTGTTTTTT.

V is TRBV3-1 (or the pseudogene TRBV3-2) and J is TRBJ2-2; TRBD1 aligns across 10 bases. Germline CDR1 reads LGHDT; CDR2 reads YNNKEL (reference sequence). CDR3 length equals 16 residues. J lost 6 bases, V lost 4 bases, and 8 bases had no gene match. The CDR3 sequence is CASSPPRTGGAGELFF. Here the CDR3 DNA reads TGTGCCAGCAGCCCGCCCCGGACAGGGGGAGCCGGGGAGCTGTTTTTT.

The V gene is TRBV12-3 or TRBV12-4, the J gene TRBJ1-5, with D possibly TRBD1 on 5 matching bases. The CDR3 has 13 residues. The ends were cut back, 4 bases at V and 4 bases at J, with 8 bases in the middle. The CDR3 loop is CASSSQGNQPQHF. CDR3 bases: TGTGCCAGCAGTTCGCAGGGAAATCAGCCCCAGCATTTT.

CDR3 sequence: CASSPTPMGDRGLLAKNIQYF. In DNA, the CDR3 is TGTGCCAGCAGCCCGACTCCCATGGGGGACAGGGGGCTACTTGCCAAAAACATTCAGTACTTC. The rearrangement joins TRBV4-2 to TRBJ2-4; 12 bases match TRBD1. The CDR3 loop spans 21 amino acids. CDR1 LGHNA and CDR2 YNFKEQ come from the germline V gene. With V trimmed by 4 bases and J by 1 base, 17 bases remained unmatched.

The genes are TRBV2 and TRBJ1-2; possible D gene TRBD1, 5 bases. Per the germline V gene, CDR1 is SNHLY and CDR2 is FYNNEI. The CDR3 contains 11 residues. Trimming pared 4 bases from V and 5 bases from J, leaving 5 bases between. CDR3 sequence reads: CASSGTYGYTF. The CDR3 DNA reads TGTGCCAGCAGTGGGACATATGGCTACACCTTC.

V is TRBV29-1 and J is TRBJ1-5, with D unclear. The germline gives CDR1 SQVTM, CDR2 ANQGSEA. This CDR3 region has 13 residues. V dropped 1 base and J dropped 7 bases, with 11 bases sitting between them. Here the CDR3 reads CSVEVLSGQPQHF. CDR3 in DNA: TGCAGCGTTGAAGTCCTTAGCGGCCAGCCCCAGCATTTT.

The rearrangement uses TRBV29-1 and TRBJ1-4; D remains unclear. V dropped 1 base and J dropped 5 bases, with 8 bases sitting between them. The CDR3 runs 13 residues. Germline loops: CDR1 SQVTM, CDR2 ANQGSEA. The CDR3 here is CSVEGSGNEKLFF. The CDR3 coding sequence is TGCAGCGTTGAAGGTTCGGGAAATGAAAAACTGTTTTTT.

The genes are TRBV9 and TRBJ1-1, with D possibly being TRBD1 (6 bases). With 1 base removed from V and 0 bases from J, the gap between germline ends came to 22 bases. The length of the CDR3 is 19 residues. In germline, CDR1 is SGDLS, CDR2 YYNGEE. The CDR3 sequence: CASSVNPYSGANLNTEAFF. CDR3 DNA sequence: TGTGCCAGCAGCGTAAACCCTTATTCAGGGGCGAACTTGAACACTGAAGCTTTCTTT. Combining the CDR3 with reference TRBV9 and TRBJ1-1 gives the whole variable domain DSGVTQTPKHLITATGQRVTLRCSPRSGDLSVYWYQQSLDQGLQFLIQYYNGEERAKGNILERFSAQQFPDLHSELNLSSLELGDSALYFCASSVNPYSGANLNTEAFFGQGTRLTVV.

The DNA for the CDR3 is TGTGCCAGCAGCCCGGGCTCTGGAAACACCATATATTTT. It encodes CASSPGSGNTIYF. The gene calls are TRBV7-7 and TRBJ1-3, with D unclear. Trimming shortened V by 5 bases and J by 0 bases, and 5 bases separated the two germline ends. The germline V gene encodes CDR1 SSHAT and CDR2 FNYEAQ (reference sequence). The CDR3 sequence is 13 residues long.

The chain has TRBV19 and TRBJ2-3; TRBD2 aligns across 9 bases. CDR1 and CDR2 (germline): LNHDA, SQIVND (reference sequence). The CDR3 runs to 14 residues. The junction had 4 bases not matched to a gene; V was cut back by 4 bases and J by 5 bases. The CDR3 DNA is TGTGCCAGTAGTACCATAGCGGGAGTAGATACGCAGTATTTT. Amino acid sequence: CASSTIAGVDTQYF.

This clone was seen a handful of times. The rearrangement joins TRBV19 to TRBJ1-5; TRBD1 agrees at 8 bases. Germline loops: CDR1 LNHDA, CDR2 SQIVND (reference sequence). The CDR3 is made up of 16 amino acids. V dropped 5 bases and J dropped 3; count of bases not matched to a gene: 9. The CDR3 spells CASSPGQAPLNQPQHF. CDR3 DNA sequence: TGTGCCAGTAGTCCGGGACAGGCGCCTCTCAATCAGCCCCAGCATTTT.

The chain links TRBV7-9 to TRBJ1-5; possible D gene TRBD1, 5 bases. Trimming took 8 bases from V and 3 from J, leaving 14 bases between them. CDR3 length: 14 residues. Germline V gives CDR1 SEHNR, CDR2 FQNEAQ (reference sequence). The CDR3 DNA follows: TGTGCCAGCCAGGGCGGAAACTACAATCAGCCCCAGCATTTT. Amino acids: CASQGGNYNQPQHF.

In its sample, this clone was seen once. The chain combines TRBV29-1 with TRBJ1-1; TRBD1 might be the D (5 bases). This CDR3 region has 12 residues. Germline V gives CDR1 SQVTM, CDR2 ANQGSEA. V lost 3 bases and J 7 bases, leaving 12 bases between the germline ends. This CDR3 reads CSVEGGLVEAFF. Written as DNA, the CDR3 is TGCAGCGTTGAGGGGGGGTTGGTTGAAGCTTTCTTT.

The genes are TRBV7-9 and TRBJ2-7; 8 bases line up with TRBD2. V dropped 1 base and J dropped 5; count of bases not matched to a gene: 4. Germline V CDR1 and CDR2: SEHNR, FQNEAQ (reference sequence). This CDR3 comprises 14 residues. The CDR3 here is CASSLEVLADEQYF. CDR3 sequence (DNA): TGTGCCAGCAGCTTAGAAGTACTAGCGGACGAGCAGTACTTC.

The genes are TRBV7-9 and TRBJ1-6, with 9 positions matching TRBD1. The CDR3 has 15 residues. The V gene end was trimmed by 5 bases and the J gene end by 7 bases; junction bases not matched to a gene: 6. Per germline, CDR1 SEHNR and CDR2 FQNEAQ (reference sequence). CDR3 in amino acids: CASSPETGGNSPLHF. The DNA for the CDR3 is TGTGCCAGCAGCCCCGAGACAGGGGGAAATTCACCCCTCCACTTT.

This chain uses TRBV4-1 with TRBJ1-5; D unclear. Germline CDR1 MGHRA, CDR2 YSYEKL. V dropped 1 base and J dropped 9 bases, with 10 bases sitting between them. The CDR3 runs to 13 residues. In DNA, the CDR3 is TGCGCCAGCAGCCAAGGCGGCTCCCGGCCCCAGCATTTT. Translating it yields CASSQGGSRPQHF.

CDR3 sequence reads: CASSQESGSQHF. Written as DNA, the CDR3 is TGTGCCAGCAGCCAAGAAAGCGGGTCCCAGCATTTT. The rearrangement joins TRBV3-1 (or the pseudogene TRBV3-2) to TRBJ1-5; no definite D call. V was cut by 0 bases and J by 11 bases, with 8 bases left in between. The CDR3 sequence is 12 residues long. Germline CDR1 reads LGHDT; CDR2 reads YNNKEL (reference sequence).

The CDR3 coding sequence is TGTGCCAGCCACGACCGGAGGCGGTACAATGAGCAGTTCTTC. It is translated as CASHDRRRYNEQFF. V gene TRBV11-2 combines with J gene TRBJ2-1; maybe TRBD2 (5 bases). Germline V gene lookup returns CDR1 SGHAT and CDR2 FQNNGV. Trimming pared 8 bases from V and 4 bases from J, leaving 15 bases between. CDR3 length: 14 amino acids.

This chain uses TRBV5-1 with TRBJ2-7; 11 bases line up with TRBD2. CDR1 and CDR2 (germline): SGHRS, YFSETQ. The J segment lost 3 bases and the V segment lost 5 bases, leaving 4 bases of the junction unmatched. The CDR3 has 14 residues. CDR3 nucleotide sequence: TGCGCCAGCAGGGGACTAGCGGAGGGCTACGAGCAGTACTTC. It specifies CASRGLAEGYEQYF. The variable domain in full, with the rest retrieved from reference TRBV5-1 and TRBJ2-7, is KAGVTQTPRYLIKTRGQQVTLSCSPISGHRSVSWYQQTPGQGLQFLFEYFSETQRNKGNFPGRFSGRQFSNSRSEMNVSTLELGDSALYLCASRGLAEGYEQYFGPGTRLTVT.

The chain is built from TRBV6-5 and TRBJ1-2; D remains ambiguous. Germline V gene sequence: CDR1 MNHEY, CDR2 SVGAGI. The V end was cut by 5 bases, the J end by 8 bases, with 9 bases between. The CDR3 is made up of 11 amino acids. This chain's CDR3 is CASSRGGGYTF. The CDR3 bases are TGTGCCAGCAGTCGGGGAGGAGGCTACACCTTC.

The chain is built from TRBV11-2 and TRBJ2-7, with 8 bases aligning to TRBD2. The CDR3 spans 15 residues. J was trimmed by 2 bases and V by 3 bases; bases with no gene match: 6. CDR1 and CDR2 from the germline V gene are SGHAT and FQNNGV. This chain's CDR3 is CASSLDRGGPYEQYF. CDR3 coding DNA: TGTGCCAGCAGCTTGGATCGGGGGGGCCCCTACGAGCAGTACTTC.

The genes are TRBV29-1 and TRBJ2-7; D possibly corresponds to TRBD2 (6 bases). Germline lookup yields CDR1 SQVTM and CDR2 ANQGSEA. The CDR3 runs to 12 residues. V was cut by 5 bases and J by 6 bases, with 14 bases left in between. CDR3 protein: CSVSAGFSEQYF. CDR3 nucleotides: TGCAGCGTTTCCGCGGGATTTTCCGAGCAGTACTTC.

This clone turned up a few times. This chain joins TRBV27 and TRBJ2-3; a possible D gene is TRBD2 (5 bases). The V end lost 2 bases, the J end lost 2 bases, and 14 bases lay between the germline ends. The CDR3 sequence is 16 residues long. The germline CDR1 and CDR2 sequences are MNHEY and SMNVEV (reference sequence). The DNA of the CDR3 is TGTGCCAGCAGTTTAGTTACGAGCGGATACACAGATACGCAGTATTTT. The encoded protein is CASSLVTSGYTDTQYF.

The V and J genes are TRBV27 and TRBJ2-5, with TRBD2 matching over 9 bases. With V trimmed by 0 bases and J by 4 bases, 12 bases remained unmatched. The CDR3 has 18 residues. Germline loops: CDR1 MNHEY, CDR2 SMNVEV (reference sequence). In DNA form, the CDR3 reads TGTGCCAGCAGTTTATCTCCCGGCAGAGCGGGAGGAGGAGAGACCCAGTACTTC. Its protein product is CASSLSPGRAGGGETQYF.

A single count supports this clone. The V call is TRBV3-1 (or the pseudogene TRBV3-2), the J call TRBJ1-5; 8 bases are a match to TRBD1. The CDR3 consists of 13 residues. Germline CDR1 is LGHDT and CDR2 is YNNKEL (reference sequence). V shed 4 bases, J shed 7 bases, and the junction held 3 bases outside the gene matches. The CDR3 reads CASSRGQGQPQHF. In nucleotides, the CDR3 is TGTGCCAGCAGCCGAGGACAGGGACAGCCCCAGCATTTT.

This clone was counted between two and nine times. DNA for the CDR3: TGTGCCAGCAGTTACTCCATACAGGGTGAGCAGTTCTTC. Its translation is CASSYSIQGEQFF. The rearrangement joins TRBV6-6 to TRBJ2-1, with D perhaps matching TRBD1 (6 bases). V dropped 0 bases and J dropped 9 bases, with 9 bases sitting between them. CDR1 is MNHNY, CDR2 SVGAGI, per germline (reference sequence). This CDR3 has 13 amino acids.

This rearrangement joins TRBV15 to TRBJ1-4; 10 positions match TRBD1. V trimming: 2 bases; J trimming: 5 bases; junction bases outside the gene matches: 2. Germline V gene data show CDR1 as LNHNV and CDR2 as YYDKDF (reference sequence). CDR3 size: 15 residues. CDR3 protein: CATSRQGQGNEKLFF. As DNA, the CDR3 is TGTGCCACCAGCAGACAGGGACAGGGGAATGAAAAACTGTTTTTT.